This T cell receptor beta chain is drawn from a study of T cells in Graves' hyperthyroidism and ophthalmopathy. Whole-study results and caveats: From stable hyperthyroidism, ophthalmopathy was set apart by a 13 V-J model.

TCR beta CDR3 sequences were amplified from RNA transcripts. The primer set for the first-round RT-PCR of the TCR CDR3 was HTBI. TCRdb recomputed calls from the multiplex PCR reads with MiXCR, one row per CDR3 protein. The sample includes around 720,000 distinct CDR3 sequences, roughly 32% of them seen just once. Turning to this clonotype: Its antigen is not known. A much bigger clone sits one base away, suggesting this may be a read error.

Germline CDR1 SNHLY, CDR2 FYNNEI. This CDR3 has 12 amino acids. This sequence joins TRBV2 and TRBJ2-2; a possible D gene is TRBD2 (5 bases). The origin of this receptor is a woman in her thirties or forties with Graves' hyperthyroidism. Input material: blood. CDR3 sequence (DNA): TGTGCCAGCAGTGATGACACCGGGGAGCTGGTTTTT. Its protein is CASSDDTGELVF.